This T cell receptor (beta chain) derives from a study of neurological immune-mediated disorders. TCRdb independently ran MiXCR on the 5' RACE reads; one entry per CDR3 protein. The sample holds 65,000 to 85,000 distinct CDR3 sequences, 4.5% to 7.5% seen once. Per germline, CDR1 LNHNV and CDR2 YYDKDF (reference sequence). Trimming removed 2 bases at V and 6 bases at J, with 8 bases between. This CDR3 spans 13 amino acids. Indicated time point: longitudinal time-point 2. The sample taken for sequencing was PBMCs. This receptor was taken from a woman aged 60-75 years with multiple sclerosis. The chain uses TRBV15 and TRBJ2-1; D is uncertain. CDR3 bases: TGTGCCACCAGCAGATGGGGTACCAATGAGCAGTTCTTC. Residues: CATSRWGTNEQFF. Full variable domain (rest looked up from reference TRBV15 and TRBJ2-1): DAMVIQNPRYQVTQFGKPVTLSCSQTLNHNVMYWYQQKSSQAPKLLFHYYDKDFNNEADTPDNFQSRRPNTSFCFLDIRSPGLGDTAMYLCATSRWGTNEQFFGPGTRLTVL.